A single sample gave rise to the 19 T cell receptor beta chains below, sequenced in a study of blood T cell repertoires in COVID-19. The data were produced by immunoSEQ multiplex PCR, yet TCRdb's version contains in-frame clones alone and is incomplete. The sample has under 250,000 clones, about 91% seen once. Sequencing was done on a sample of peripheral blood. These receptors were collected from a woman under 40 with COVID-19, enrolled during active disease.

This chain links TRBV4-3 with TRBJ2-7; D may be TRBD2 (6 bases). The V end lost 0 bases, the J end lost 6 bases, and 9 bases lay between the germline ends. Germline-derived CDR1 and CDR2 are LGHNA and YSLEER. This CDR3 spans 13 amino acids. The CDR3 region is CASSQEEGTEQYF. The CDR3 bases are TGCGCCAGCAGCCAAGAGGAGGGCACCGAGCAGTACTTC.

The chain joins TRBV2 to TRBJ2-3; 7 nucleotides match TRBD2. The length of the CDR3 is 15 residues. Per germline, CDR1 SNHLY and CDR2 FYNNEI. With 6 bases clipped from V and 3 bases from J, the junction kept 9 bases outside the gene matches. The CDR3 here is CASRASGARTDTQYF. CDR3 nucleotides: TGTGCCAGCAGAGCTAGCGGTGCCCGGACAGATACGCAGTATTTT.

A single count supports this clone. This sequence joins TRBV6-4 and TRBJ2-5, with D perhaps matching TRBD2 (7 bases). V was trimmed by 8 bases and J by 5 bases, leaving 18 bases between them. Germline CDR1 reads MRHNA; CDR2 reads SNTAGT. The CDR3 has 14 residues. The CDR3 DNA is TGTGCCAGCGAACGACGGGGGGCCGATGAGACCCAGTACTTC. Translated, it gives CASERRGADETQYF.

The chain has TRBV11-3 and TRBJ2-6; 7 nucleotides line up with TRBD1. Germline CDR1 is SGHNT and CDR2 is YENEEA. V dropped 4 bases and J dropped 0; count of bases not matched to a gene: 3. The CDR3 length is 16 residues. CDR3 sequence reads: CASSWDSNSGANVLTF. CDR3 nucleotides: TGTGCCAGCAGCTGGGACAGTAACTCTGGGGCCAACGTCCTGACTTTC.

For the CDR3, the DNA is TGCAGCGTCGCGGCCCCGGATACGCAGTATTTT. Protein: CSVAAPDTQYF. The chain couples TRBV29-1 to TRBJ2-3; no reliable D call. The length of the CDR3 is 11 residues. The germline gives CDR1 SQVTM, CDR2 ANQGSEA. The V gene lost 6 bases and the J gene lost 6 bases, with 10 bases spanning the gap.

The chain's CDR3 is CASSISGTAKEQYF. The CDR3 DNA sequence: TGTGCCAGCAGCATTTCCGGGACTGCGAAAGAGCAGTACTTC. This chain links TRBV25-1 with TRBJ2-7; the D gene is possibly TRBD2 (6 bases). V lost 6 bases, J lost 7 bases, and 19 bases lay in between. Germline loops: CDR1 MGHDK, CDR2 SYGVNS. CDR3 length: 14 residues.

V gene TRBV19 combines with J gene TRBJ2-6, with 8 nucleotides matching TRBD1. The CDR3 spans 18 residues. In germline, CDR1 is LNHDA, CDR2 SQIVND (reference sequence). Trimming cost V 2 bases and J 3 bases; bases outside gene matches: 9. The CDR3 nucleotides read TGTGCCAGTAGTATACCCGGGACAGGCCCCTTTGGGGCCAACGTCCTGACTTTC. It codes for CASSIPGTGPFGANVLTF.

The chain combines TRBV28 with TRBJ2-1; maybe TRBD1 (5 bases). This CDR3 comprises 12 residues. The V gene lost 2 bases and the J gene lost 8 bases, with 7 bases spanning the gap. In germline, CDR1 is MDHEN, CDR2 SYDVKM. CDR3 nucleotide sequence: TGTGCCAGCAGTTTAATAGGGGATGAGCAGTTCTTC. Protein: CASSLIGDEQFF.

V and J are TRBV4-2 and TRBJ2-7, with 12 nucleotides matching TRBD2. CDR1 LGHNA and CDR2 YNFKEQ come from the germline V gene. Trimming removed 4 bases from V and 5 bases from J; junction bases left unmatched: 3. This CDR3 contains 14 residues. CDR3 residues: CASSPTSGSHEQYV. The DNA of the CDR3 is TGTGCCAGCAGCCCGACTAGCGGGAGCCACGAGCAGTACGTC.

V gene TRBV2 combines with J gene TRBJ1-5; 7 nucleotides agree with TRBD1. Germline assignment: CDR1 SNHLY and CDR2 FYNNEI. V was pared by 3 bases and J by 1 base, with 0 bases of the junction left unmatched. This CDR3 is 14 amino acids long. The CDR3 loop is CASSEGQSNQPQHF. CDR3 bases: TGTGCCAGCAGTGAGGGACAGAGCAATCAGCCCCAGCATTTT. Full variable domain (outside the CDR3, taken from reference TRBV2 and TRBJ1-5): EPEVTQTPSHQVTQMGQEVILRCVPISNHLYFYWYRQILGQKVEFLVSFYNNEISEKSEIFDDQFSVERPDGSNFTLKIRSTKLEDSAMYFCASSEGQSNQPQHFGDGTRLSIL.

This clone was seen a few times. The V and J genes are TRBV2 and TRBJ2-1, with TRBD1 as a possible D gene (5 bases). Germline values: CDR1 SNHLY, CDR2 FYNNEI. Between the trimmed V and J ends, which lost 5 bases and 0 bases, there was a span of 14 bases. This CDR3 is 16 amino acids long. The CDR3, as DNA: TGTGCCAGCAGTACCGGACATCCTAGCTCCTACAATGAGCAGTTCTTC. The encoded protein is CASSTGHPSSYNEQFF.

The rearrangement links TRBV13 to TRBJ1-1; D unclear. The V gene lost 1 base and the J gene lost 1 base, with 4 bases spanning the gap. The germline V gene has CDR1 PRHDT and CDR2 FYEKMQ (reference sequence). This CDR3 comprises 13 residues. For the CDR3, the DNA is TGTGCCAGCAGCTTAGTCAGGAACACTGAAGCTTTCTTT. Translated, it gives CASSLVRNTEAFF.

The gene calls are TRBV3-1 (or the pseudogene TRBV3-2) and TRBJ2-3, with TRBD1 identical over 7 bases. This CDR3 region has 14 residues. The junction had 7 bases not matched to a gene; V was cut back by 5 bases and J by 5 bases. The V gene's germline CDR1 is LGHDT and CDR2 YNNKEL (reference sequence). In DNA, the CDR3 is TGTGCCAGCAGCTCCGGGACAGCCGGAGATACGCAGTATTTT. Protein product: CASSSGTAGDTQYF.

The rearrangement uses TRBV27 and TRBJ2-3; TRBD1 is a possible D gene (5 bases). V lost 3 bases, J lost 2 bases, and 12 bases lay in between. Germline loops: CDR1 MNHEY, CDR2 SMNVEV (reference sequence). The CDR3 runs to 15 residues. This CDR3 is CASSLQGGLTDTQYF. In nucleotides, the CDR3 is TGTGCCAGCAGTTTGCAGGGCGGCCTCACAGATACGCAGTATTTT.

V usage is TRBV27 and J usage is TRBJ1-2, with TRBD1 matching 7 bases. Germline values: CDR1 MNHEY, CDR2 SMNVEV (reference sequence). The ends lost 8 bases at V and 4 bases at J; junction bases unmatched: 10. The CDR3 loop spans 14 amino acids. As DNA, the CDR3 is TGTGCCAGCTGTAGGACAGGTGGGATCTATGGCTACACCTTC. Translated, it gives CASCRTGGIYGYTF.

The rearrangement uses TRBV12-3 or TRBV12-4 and TRBJ1-2, with D possibly being TRBD1 (5 bases). V was trimmed by 3 bases and J by 4 bases, leaving 9 bases between them. The CDR3 runs 13 residues. The CDR3 nucleotides read TGTGCCAGCAGTTTTCAGGGCTTCTATGGCTACACCTTC. As protein: CASSFQGFYGYTF.

This rearrangement joins TRBV6-1 to TRBJ2-5, with 7 bases matching TRBD2. The CDR3 extends over 14 amino acids. Germline trimming cut 2 bases from V and 7 bases from J; bases unmatched to any gene: 7. CDR1 is MNHNS and CDR2 is SASEGT in the germline V gene. The CDR3 DNA reads as TGTGCCAGCAGTGAATTGACTAGCATGGGGACCCAGTACTTC. Residues: CASSELTSMGTQYF.

As to this clone: The identical CDR3 is also encoded by other nucleotide sequences in the sample. This chain links TRBV18 with TRBJ1-1; a weak D match, TRBD1 (5 bases). This CDR3 has 14 amino acids. From germline, CDR1 is KGHSH and CDR2 LQKENI. Between the trimmed V and J ends, which lost 2 bases and 4 bases, there was a span of 11 bases. Here the CDR3 DNA reads TGTGCCAGCTCACCAGGGCAGGGCGGCACTGAAGCTTTCTTT. Protein sequence: CASSPGQGGTEAFF.

This chain connects TRBV29-1 to TRBJ1-1; D may be TRBD1 (5 bases). Germline V gives CDR1 SQVTM, CDR2 ANQGSEA. The CDR3 spans 13 residues. In DNA, the CDR3 is TGCAGTGGTTATGAGACAGTGAACACTGAAGCTTTCTTT. Protein sequence: CSGYETVNTEAFF.